This T cell receptor (beta chain) stems from a study of T cells expressing NK-cell markers (dated by TCRdb to about 2020). For the wider study: In sorted CD3+CD56+NKG2C+, CD3+CD56+NKG2C- and CD3+CD56-NKG2C+ T-cell subsets from about 8 donors, TCR beta-chain repertoires were profiled. Of the eight sequenced donors, seven were found to be HCMV-seropositive and one was found to be HCMV-seronegative. All eight donors whose samples were sequenced were randomly selected healthy volunteers, three of them men and five women. Libraries were sequenced as 2 x 150 bp reads on Illumina HiSeq 2000/2500, MiSeq or NextSeq. Paper-wide results and their limitations: Whether the expanded NKG2C-expressing T cell clones were specific for HCMV antigens was left unclear. Those dominant clonotypes were again the most abundant among CD3+CD56-NKG2C+ cells in a handful of donors, at 28.3-60.1%. For six donors, the dominant CD3+CD56+NKG2C+ clonotypes were among the top 10 CD8+ clonotypes and accounted for about 1.0-7.5% of CD8+ T cells.

The CDR3 runs 19 residues from the cysteine to the phenylalanine. DNA is not on record. The germline V gene sets CDR1 to MNHEY and CDR2 to SVGAGI. A commercial ELISA kit detecting HCMV-specific IgG in serum was used to determine HCMV serostatus. Ficoll density gradient centrifugation was used to isolate peripheral blood mononuclear cells from blood. Details on this clonotype: The target of this receptor is not known.

This sample was sequenced with an Illumina HiSeq 2000. The TCR beta cDNA libraries were made using 5'RACE template switching, a step that added both a universal primer site and unique molecular identifiers. cDNA synthesis was primed from the TCR beta constant segment, followed by two successive PCR amplification steps. As for the authors' bioinformatics: MIGEC was used to demultiplex reads and group reads by UMI, and MiTCR was used to assemble and quantify clonotypes. Only TCR cDNA sequences supported by at least two reads were kept to exclude erroneous sequences. The tcR package was used for downstream repertoire analysis, and clonotypes were matched between fractions using CDR3 nucleotide sequence together with V segment. Antigen specificity was annotated against VDJdb with VDJmatch, allowing one amino acid substitution in CDR3. The reads, reprocessed by TCRdb, yield one row per CDR3 protein sequence and no DNA. TCRdb's processing, not the study's, gives the V and J calls here. This sample's table lists 550,000 or so distinct CDR3 sequences. Clones ranked in the top ten supply approximately 3.6% of the sample.

The sequencing sample was made of blood T cells: a sorted CD56 or NKG2C T cell subset, CD4+ or CD8+ T cells, or bulk PBMC T cells (not recorded which). This chain is built from TRBV6-5 and TRBJ2-1; TCRdb proposes TRBD2, but this gene call is untestable without DNA. The receptor comes from a man between 18 and 29 years old in good health. Donor details come from another sample of the same person, matched by shared clones. The CDR3 protein is CASSYRTPEREGLNNEQFF.